This T cell receptor beta chain was retrieved from a study of identical twins. Findings of the study overall: Excess sharing by twins proved weaker in beta out-of-frame sequences. Fewer insertions characterized abundant cord blood beta clonotypes, whereas memory repertoires showed none. The study found excess low generation probability among twin-shared out-of-frame alpha sequences.

This clonotype appeared a few times. Its antigen is undetermined. MiXCR was run by TCRdb on the 5' RACE reads, yielding one entry per CDR3 protein. The sample has 250,000 or so distinct CDR3 sequences; roughly 7% are singletons. This same sample was also taken into another study, of yellow fever vaccine responses in identical twins.

The sequence came from a woman aged 18 to 35 in good health. Sequenced: memory (CD45RO+) T cells sorted from blood.

The CDR3 DNA is TGTGCCAGCAGTTTCGGACTAGCGGGTTCCACCGGGGAGCTGTTTTTT. It yields the protein CASSFGLAGSTGELFF. This rearrangement joins TRBV7-9 to TRBJ2-2; 11 bases match TRBD2. The CDR3 length is 16 residues. J was trimmed by 4 bases and V by 6 bases; bases with no gene match: 7. Germline V gene sequence: CDR1 SEHNR, CDR2 FQNEAQ (reference sequence).